A single sample is the source of the 18 T cell receptor beta chains below, sequenced in a study of shared clonotypes between healthy human individuals. Clones were sequenced by immunoSEQ multiplex PCR, and TCRdb holds only the in-frame ones, with some missing. The sample holds about 1.5 million clones, about 98% seen once. The specimen was naive CD4+ T cells sorted from blood. Subset noted: CD45RA+ positively selected. These receptors all come from a man aged 25 to 45 in good health.

V usage is TRBV7-9 and J usage is TRBJ2-2; tentative D call: TRBD1 (5 bases). V was pared by 2 bases and J by 5 bases, with 15 bases between. The CDR3 runs 16 residues. Germline CDR1 is SEHNR and CDR2 is FQNEAQ (reference sequence). The CDR3 loop reads CASSLLRQHRTGELFF. The CDR3 DNA sequence: TGTGCCAGCAGCTTACTACGACAGCATCGGACCGGGGAGCTGTTTTTT.

The gene calls are TRBV5-1 and TRBJ2-7; D may be TRBD1 or TRBD2 (7 bases each). CDR1 is SGHRS and CDR2 is YFSETQ in the germline V gene. Trimming took 4 bases from V and 5 from J, leaving 16 bases between them. The CDR3 length is 14 residues. In nucleotides, the CDR3 is TGCGCCAGCAGCCGGGGAGGGGGCGCGAACGAGCAGTACTTC. It encodes CASSRGGGANEQYF.

V is TRBV28 and J is TRBJ2-5; TRBD1 aligns across 8 bases. Germline CDR1 is MDHEN and CDR2 is SYDVKM. Trimming at V came to 3 bases and at J to 7 bases, leaving 1 base not matched to a gene. CDR3 length: 12 residues. The CDR3 DNA reads TGTGCCAGCAGTTTCACAGGGGGGACCCAGTACTTC. Translating it yields CASSFTGGTQYF.

This rearrangement joins TRBV6-5 to TRBJ1-1, with a tentative D call TRBD1 (5 bases). Germline CDR1 MNHEY, CDR2 SVGAGI. The CDR3 extends over 13 amino acids. V lost 7 bases and J 9 bases, leaving 18 bases between the germline ends. The CDR3 nucleotides are TGTGCCAGCATTCCCCGGGGCAGAACTAAAGCTTTCTTT. Translation: CASIPRGRTKAFF.

This chain connects TRBV19 to TRBJ2-1; 8 bases are a match to TRBD1. J gave up 7 bases and V 6 bases, and 8 bases lay outside the gene matches. The CDR3 has 14 amino acids. Looked up from germline, CDR1 is LNHDA and CDR2 is SQIVND (reference sequence). The CDR3 sequence is CASSRLRQGNEQFF. The CDR3 coding sequence is TGTGCCAGTAGCAGACTGAGACAGGGGAATGAGCAGTTCTTC.

J is TRBJ2-7 and V is TRBV7-2; D is undetermined. The length of the CDR3 is 15 residues. V lost 4 bases to trimming and J lost 8 bases, with 21 bases between them. CDR1 and CDR2 (germline): SGHTA, FQGNSA. CDR3 region: CASSSSRSQNAKQYF. CDR3 coding DNA: TGTGCCAGCAGCTCCTCGAGGTCACAGAACGCTAAGCAGTACTTC.

The rearrangement joins TRBV5-1 to TRBJ2-5, with a possible D match to TRBD1 (6 bases). CDR1 SGHRS and CDR2 YFSETQ come from the germline V gene. Trimming took off 5 bases at V and 6 bases at J, with 20 bases between the two ends. This CDR3 has 15 residues. The DNA of the CDR3 is TGCGCCAGCAGAGTTGCAGAGGACAGTGACCAGACCCAGTACTTC. As protein: CASRVAEDSDQTQYF.

This chain uses TRBV9 with TRBJ1-5; tentatively, D is TRBD1 (5 bases). The CDR3 extends over 14 amino acids. Trimming removed 4 bases from V and 0 bases from J, with 8 bases in between. In germline, CDR1 is SGDLS, CDR2 YYNGEE. This CDR3 reads CASSLTDSNQPQHF. Here the CDR3 DNA reads TGTGCCAGCAGCCTGACAGATAGCAATCAGCCCCAGCATTTT. Full variable domain (remainder filled in from reference TRBV9 and TRBJ1-5): DSGVTQTPKHLITATGQRVTLRCSPRSGDLSVYWYQQSLDQGLQFLIQYYNGEERAKGNILERFSAQQFPDLHSELNLSSLELGDSALYFCASSLTDSNQPQHFGDGTRLSIL.

The chain employs TRBV5-1 and TRBJ1-1, with 7 bases identical to TRBD1. Looked up from germline, CDR1 is SGHRS and CDR2 is YFSETQ. V was pared by 0 bases and J by 5 bases, with 13 bases of the junction left unmatched. The CDR3 extends over 17 amino acids. CDR3: CASSLVIGGEGGTEAFF. The CDR3 nucleotides read TGCGCCAGCAGCTTGGTAATAGGGGGCGAAGGTGGGACTGAAGCTTTCTTT.

This chain uses TRBV5-1 with TRBJ2-1; the match to TRBD2 covers 10 bases. The CDR3 covers 15 residues. Germline CDR1 and CDR2: SGHRS and YFSETQ. With 1 base clipped from V and 7 bases from J, the junction kept 5 bases outside the gene matches. CDR3 sequence: CASSLLSSGRNEQFF. CDR3 sequence (DNA): TGCGCCAGCAGCTTGTTGTCTAGCGGGAGAAATGAGCAGTTCTTC.

V gene TRBV5-1 combines with J gene TRBJ2-2; 11 bases map to TRBD2. V gave up 0 bases and J gave up 7 bases; unmatched junction bases: 2. From germline, CDR1 is SGHRS and CDR2 YFSETQ. The CDR3 contains 15 residues. The CDR3 DNA reads as TGCGCCAGCAGCTTGGGTAGCGGGAGGGGCGGGGAGCTGTTTTTT. It translates to CASSLGSGRGGELFF.

The V and J genes are TRBV7-2 and TRBJ2-7; no clear D. The CDR3 loop spans 14 amino acids. Per germline, CDR1 SGHTA and CDR2 FQGNSA. V was shortened by 1 base and J by 4 bases, with 11 bases between the two germline ends. The CDR3 region is CASSLDRRIYEQYF. The CDR3 DNA reads as TGTGCCAGCAGCTTAGACAGAAGAATATACGAGCAGTACTTC.

The rearrangement uses TRBV7-2 and TRBJ2-5; maybe TRBD1 (6 bases). This CDR3 comprises 14 residues. CDR1 and CDR2 from the germline V gene are SGHTA and FQGNSA. V was trimmed by 3 bases and J by 6 bases, leaving 14 bases between them. DNA for the CDR3: TGTGCCAGCAGCTTGCGGCACAGGGCACAGACCCAGTACTTC. This gives the protein CASSLRHRAQTQYF.

The chain uses TRBV6-5 and TRBJ1-5; maybe TRBD1 (5 bases). Germline CDR1 reads MNHEY; CDR2 reads SVGAGI. This CDR3 region has 14 residues. V was clipped by 2 bases and J by 6 bases, with 11 bases between them. CDR3: CASSYAQGSQPQHF. For the CDR3, the DNA is TGTGCCAGCAGTTACGCTCAGGGTTCTCAGCCCCAGCATTTT.

The CDR3 here is CASSLEANKGDTQYF. The CDR3 DNA sequence: TGTGCCAGCAGCTTAGAGGCCAACAAGGGAGATACGCAGTATTTT. The chain employs TRBV11-3 and TRBJ2-3; D unresolved. The germline V gene has CDR1 SGHNT and CDR2 YENEEA. This CDR3 region has 15 residues. The V end lost 0 bases, the J end lost 5 bases, and 12 bases lay between the germline ends.

The V call is TRBV2, the J call TRBJ2-1, with 12 bases aligning to TRBD2. The CDR3 has 17 residues. Germline CDR1 and CDR2: SNHLY and FYNNEI. With 6 bases clipped from V and 1 base from J, the junction kept 7 bases outside the gene matches. The CDR3 DNA follows: TGTGCCAGCAGAGACACTAGCGGGAGGATGTCCTACAATGAGCAGTTCTTC. Translated, it gives CASRDTSGRMSYNEQFF.

The J gene is TRBJ2-3, the V gene TRBV5-1, with TRBD2 matching over 12 bases. V was clipped by 3 bases and J by 4 bases; unmatched bases: 6. CDR1 and CDR2 from the germline V gene are SGHRS and YFSETQ. This CDR3 contains 16 residues. CDR3: CASSSGGLAGPDTQYF. The DNA of the CDR3 is TGCGCCAGCAGCTCGGGTGGACTAGCGGGACCAGATACGCAGTATTTT.

This rearrangement joins TRBV6-1 to TRBJ2-5, with a tentative D call TRBD1 (5 bases). The germline gives CDR1 MNHNS, CDR2 SASEGT. Trimming took off 8 bases at V and 9 bases at J, with 16 bases between the two ends. The CDR3 covers 12 residues. This CDR3 is CASGEQVVAQYF. The CDR3 coding sequence is TGTGCCAGCGGCGAACAGGTCGTGGCCCAGTACTTC.